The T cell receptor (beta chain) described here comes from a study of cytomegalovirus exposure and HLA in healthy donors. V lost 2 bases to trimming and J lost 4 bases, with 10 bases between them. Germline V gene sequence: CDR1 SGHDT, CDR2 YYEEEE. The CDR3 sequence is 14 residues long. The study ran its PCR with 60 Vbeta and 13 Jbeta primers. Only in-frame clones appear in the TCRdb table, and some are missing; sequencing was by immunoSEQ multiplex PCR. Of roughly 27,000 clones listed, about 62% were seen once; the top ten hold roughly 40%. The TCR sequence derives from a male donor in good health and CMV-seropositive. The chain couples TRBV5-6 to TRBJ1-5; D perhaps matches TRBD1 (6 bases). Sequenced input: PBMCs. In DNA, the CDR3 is TGTGCCAGCAGCTTCCAGGGGCGAAATCAGCCCCAGCATTTT. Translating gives CASSFQGRNQPQHF.